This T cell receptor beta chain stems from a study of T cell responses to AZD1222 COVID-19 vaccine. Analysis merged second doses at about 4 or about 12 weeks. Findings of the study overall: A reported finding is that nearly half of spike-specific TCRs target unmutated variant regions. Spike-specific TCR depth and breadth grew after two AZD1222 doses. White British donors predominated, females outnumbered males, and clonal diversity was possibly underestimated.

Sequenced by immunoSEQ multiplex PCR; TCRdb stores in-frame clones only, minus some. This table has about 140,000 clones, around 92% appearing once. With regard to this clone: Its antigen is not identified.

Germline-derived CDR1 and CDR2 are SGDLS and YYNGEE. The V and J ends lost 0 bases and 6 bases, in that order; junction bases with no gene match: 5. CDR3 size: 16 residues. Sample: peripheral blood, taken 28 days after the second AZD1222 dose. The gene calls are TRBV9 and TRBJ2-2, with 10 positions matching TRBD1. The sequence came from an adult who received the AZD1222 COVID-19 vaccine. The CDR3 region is CASSVASDRGAGELFF. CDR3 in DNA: TGTGCCAGCAGCGTAGCGTCGGACAGGGGGGCCGGGGAGCTGTTTTTT.